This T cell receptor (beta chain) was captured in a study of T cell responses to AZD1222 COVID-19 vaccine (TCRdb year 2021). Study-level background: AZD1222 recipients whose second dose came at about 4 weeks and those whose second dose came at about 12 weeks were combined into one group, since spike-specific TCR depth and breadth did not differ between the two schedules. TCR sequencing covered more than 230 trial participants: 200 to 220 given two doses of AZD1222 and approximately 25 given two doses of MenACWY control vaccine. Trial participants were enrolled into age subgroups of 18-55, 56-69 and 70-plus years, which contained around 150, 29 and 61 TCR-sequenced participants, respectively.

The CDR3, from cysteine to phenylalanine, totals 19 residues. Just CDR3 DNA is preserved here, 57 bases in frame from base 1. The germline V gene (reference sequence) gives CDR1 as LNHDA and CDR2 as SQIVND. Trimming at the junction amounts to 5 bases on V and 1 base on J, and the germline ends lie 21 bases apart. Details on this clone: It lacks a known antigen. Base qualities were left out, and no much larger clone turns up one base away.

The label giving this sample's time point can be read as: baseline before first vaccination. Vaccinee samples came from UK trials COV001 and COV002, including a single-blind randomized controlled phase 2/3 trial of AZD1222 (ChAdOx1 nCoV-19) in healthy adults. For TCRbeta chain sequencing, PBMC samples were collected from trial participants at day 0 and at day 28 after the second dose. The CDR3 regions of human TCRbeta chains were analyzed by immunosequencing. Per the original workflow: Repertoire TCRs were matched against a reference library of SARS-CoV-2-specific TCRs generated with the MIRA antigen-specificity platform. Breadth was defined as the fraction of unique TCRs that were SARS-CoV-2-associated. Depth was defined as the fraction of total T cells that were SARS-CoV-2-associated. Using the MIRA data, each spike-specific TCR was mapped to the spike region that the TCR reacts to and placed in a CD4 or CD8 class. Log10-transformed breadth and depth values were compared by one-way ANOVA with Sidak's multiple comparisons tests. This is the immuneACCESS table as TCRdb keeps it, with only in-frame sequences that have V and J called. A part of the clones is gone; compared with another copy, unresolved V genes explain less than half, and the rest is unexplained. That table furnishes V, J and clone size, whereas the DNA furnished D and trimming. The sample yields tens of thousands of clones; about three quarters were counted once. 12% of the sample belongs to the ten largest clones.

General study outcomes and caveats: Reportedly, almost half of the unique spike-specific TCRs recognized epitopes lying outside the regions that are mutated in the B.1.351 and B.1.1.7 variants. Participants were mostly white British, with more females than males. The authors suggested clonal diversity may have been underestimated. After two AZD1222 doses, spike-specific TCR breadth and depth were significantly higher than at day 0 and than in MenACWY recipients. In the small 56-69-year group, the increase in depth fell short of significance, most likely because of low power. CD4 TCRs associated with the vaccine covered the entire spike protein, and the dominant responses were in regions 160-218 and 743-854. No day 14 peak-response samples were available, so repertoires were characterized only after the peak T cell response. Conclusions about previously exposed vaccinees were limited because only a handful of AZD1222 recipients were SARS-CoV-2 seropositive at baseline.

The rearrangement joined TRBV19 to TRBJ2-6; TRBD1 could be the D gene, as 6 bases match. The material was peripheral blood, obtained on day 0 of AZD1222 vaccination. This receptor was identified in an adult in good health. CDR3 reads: CASSLISGQRLSGANVLTF. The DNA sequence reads TGTGCCAGTAGTCTAATCTCCGGACAGCGGCTTTCTGGGGCCAACGTCCTGACTTTC.